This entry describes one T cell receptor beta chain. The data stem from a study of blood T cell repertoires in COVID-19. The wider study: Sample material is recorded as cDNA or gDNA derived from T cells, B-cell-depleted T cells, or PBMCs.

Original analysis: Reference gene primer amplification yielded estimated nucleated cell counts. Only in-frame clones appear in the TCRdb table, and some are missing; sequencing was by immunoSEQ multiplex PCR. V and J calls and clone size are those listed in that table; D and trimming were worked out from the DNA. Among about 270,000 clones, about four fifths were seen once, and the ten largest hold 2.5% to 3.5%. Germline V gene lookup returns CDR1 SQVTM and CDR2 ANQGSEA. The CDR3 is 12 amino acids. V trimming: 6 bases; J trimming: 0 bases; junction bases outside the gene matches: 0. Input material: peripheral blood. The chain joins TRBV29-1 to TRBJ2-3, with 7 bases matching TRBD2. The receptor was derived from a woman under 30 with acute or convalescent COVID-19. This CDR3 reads CSVGGSTDTQYF. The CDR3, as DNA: TGCAGCGTGGGGGGGAGCACAGATACGCAGTATTTT.